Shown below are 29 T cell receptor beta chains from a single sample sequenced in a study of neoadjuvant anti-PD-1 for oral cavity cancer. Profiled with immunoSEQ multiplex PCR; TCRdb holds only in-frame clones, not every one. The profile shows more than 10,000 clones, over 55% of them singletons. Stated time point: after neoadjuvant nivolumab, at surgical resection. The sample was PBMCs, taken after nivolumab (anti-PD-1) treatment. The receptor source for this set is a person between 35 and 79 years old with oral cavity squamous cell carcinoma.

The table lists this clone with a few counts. CDR3 DNA: TGTGCCAGCAGCCCCTTTGCCGGGACAGATGAAAAACTGTTTTTT. Encoded protein: CASSPFAGTDEKLFF. The chain links TRBV27 to TRBJ1-4, with 7 bases matching TRBD1. There are 15 residues in the CDR3. V dropped 6 bases and J dropped 6; count of bases not matched to a gene: 10. Germline V gene lookup returns CDR1 MNHEY and CDR2 SMNVEV (reference sequence).

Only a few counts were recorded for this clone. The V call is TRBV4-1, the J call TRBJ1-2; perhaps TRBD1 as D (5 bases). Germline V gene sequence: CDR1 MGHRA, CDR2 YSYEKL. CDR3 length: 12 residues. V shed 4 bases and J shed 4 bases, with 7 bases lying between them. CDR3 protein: CASSPDSYGYTF. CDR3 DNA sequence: TGCGCCAGCAGCCCCGACAGCTATGGCTACACCTTC.

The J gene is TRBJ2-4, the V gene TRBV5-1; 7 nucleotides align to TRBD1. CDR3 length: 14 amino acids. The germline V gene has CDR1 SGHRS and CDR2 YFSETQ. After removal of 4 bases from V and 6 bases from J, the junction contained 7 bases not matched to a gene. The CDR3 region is CASSPGQLLNIQYF. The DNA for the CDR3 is TGCGCCAGCAGCCCGGGACAGTTATTAAACATTCAGTACTTC.

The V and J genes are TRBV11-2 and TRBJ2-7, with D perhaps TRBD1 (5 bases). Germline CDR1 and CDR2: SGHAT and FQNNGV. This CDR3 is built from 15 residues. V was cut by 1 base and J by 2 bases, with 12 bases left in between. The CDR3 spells CASSLGRVPAYEQYF. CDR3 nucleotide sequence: TGTGCCAGCAGCTTAGGCAGGGTCCCTGCCTACGAGCAGTACTTC.

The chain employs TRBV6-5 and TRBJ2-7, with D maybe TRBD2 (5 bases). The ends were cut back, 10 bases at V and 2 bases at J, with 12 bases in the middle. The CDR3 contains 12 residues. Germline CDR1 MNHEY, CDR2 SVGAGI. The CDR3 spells CATEKGAYEQYF. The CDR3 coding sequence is TGTGCCACAGAAAAGGGAGCCTACGAGCAGTACTTC.

The CDR3 region is CASSSLGTSGSGETQYF. The CDR3 DNA follows: TGTGCCAGCAGCTCATTAGGGACTAGCGGGAGCGGAGAGACCCAGTACTTC. The chain couples TRBV7-3 to TRBJ2-5; 14 bases align to TRBD2. The CDR3 runs 17 residues. Germline values: CDR1 SGHTA, CDR2 FQGTGA. V lost 4 bases to trimming and J lost 4 bases; unmatched junction nucleotides: 8.

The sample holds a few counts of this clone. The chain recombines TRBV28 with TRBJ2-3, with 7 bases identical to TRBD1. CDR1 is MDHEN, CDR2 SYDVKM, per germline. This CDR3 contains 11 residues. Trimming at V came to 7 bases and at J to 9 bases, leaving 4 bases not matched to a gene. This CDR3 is CASTLTGTQYF. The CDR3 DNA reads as TGTGCCAGCACCCTGACAGGGACGCAGTATTTT.

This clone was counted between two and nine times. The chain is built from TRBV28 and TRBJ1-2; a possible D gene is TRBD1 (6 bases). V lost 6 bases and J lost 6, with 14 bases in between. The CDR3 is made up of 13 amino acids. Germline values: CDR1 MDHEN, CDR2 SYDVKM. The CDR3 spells CASRWQGINGYTF. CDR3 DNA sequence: TGTGCCAGCAGGTGGCAGGGGATAAATGGCTACACCTTC.

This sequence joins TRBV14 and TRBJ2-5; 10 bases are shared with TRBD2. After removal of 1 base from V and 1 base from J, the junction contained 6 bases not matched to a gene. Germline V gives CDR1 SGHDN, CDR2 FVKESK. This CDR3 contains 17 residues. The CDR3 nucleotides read TGTGCCAGCAGCCAAGCTCGGACTAGCGGCCTCCAAGAGACCCAGTACTTC. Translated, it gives CASSQARTSGLQETQYF.

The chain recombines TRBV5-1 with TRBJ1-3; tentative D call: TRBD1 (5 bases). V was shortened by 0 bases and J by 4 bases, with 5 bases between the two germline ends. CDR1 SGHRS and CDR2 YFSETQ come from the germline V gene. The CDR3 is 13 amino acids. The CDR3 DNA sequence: TGCGCCAGCAGCTTGGACAGGGGAAACACCATATATTTT. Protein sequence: CASSLDRGNTIYF.

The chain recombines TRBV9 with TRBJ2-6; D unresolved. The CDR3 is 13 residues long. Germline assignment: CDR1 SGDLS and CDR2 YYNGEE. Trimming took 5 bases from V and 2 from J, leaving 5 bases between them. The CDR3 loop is CASRAAGANVLTF. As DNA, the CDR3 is TGTGCCAGCAGGGCCGCTGGGGCCAACGTCCTGACTTTC.

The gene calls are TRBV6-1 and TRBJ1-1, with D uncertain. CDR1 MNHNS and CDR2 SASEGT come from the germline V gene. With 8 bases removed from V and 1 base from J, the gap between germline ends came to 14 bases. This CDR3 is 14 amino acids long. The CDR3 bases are TGTGCCAGCCGATTCCAGGATCGGAACACTGAAGCTTTCTTT. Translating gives CASRFQDRNTEAFF.

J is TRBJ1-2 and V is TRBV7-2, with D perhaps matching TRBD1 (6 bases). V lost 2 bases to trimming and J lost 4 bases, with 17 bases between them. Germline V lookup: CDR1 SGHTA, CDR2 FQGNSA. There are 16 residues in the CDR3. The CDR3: CASSLRVGGLGYGYTF. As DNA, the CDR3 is TGTGCCAGCAGCTTACGAGTGGGGGGGCTCGGCTATGGCTACACCTTC.

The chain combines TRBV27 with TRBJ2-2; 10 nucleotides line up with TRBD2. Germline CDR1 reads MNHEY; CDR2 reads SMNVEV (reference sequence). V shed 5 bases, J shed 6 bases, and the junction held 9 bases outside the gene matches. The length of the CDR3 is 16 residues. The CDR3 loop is CASSLRLAGFSGELFF. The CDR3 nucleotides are TGTGCCAGCAGTCTAAGACTAGCGGGTTTTTCCGGGGAGCTGTTTTTT.

This CDR3 is CAWSVQGDQPQHF. CDR3 in DNA: TGTGCCTGGAGTGTACAGGGCGATCAGCCCCAGCATTTT. V is TRBV30 and J is TRBJ1-5, with TRBD1 as a possible D gene (6 bases). Germline CDR1 is GTSNPN and CDR2 is SVGIG (reference sequence). The CDR3 has 13 residues. V was trimmed by 0 bases and J by 5 bases, leaving 8 bases between them.

This chain's CDR3 is CASSIGYSSYNEQFF. CDR3 in DNA: TGTGCCAGCAGCATAGGGTACAGCTCCTACAATGAGCAGTTCTTC. The chain links TRBV7-3 to TRBJ2-1; D is unclear. V was trimmed by 5 bases and J by 0 bases, leaving 11 bases between them. Germline CDR1 reads SGHTA; CDR2 reads FQGTGA. The CDR3 contains 15 residues.

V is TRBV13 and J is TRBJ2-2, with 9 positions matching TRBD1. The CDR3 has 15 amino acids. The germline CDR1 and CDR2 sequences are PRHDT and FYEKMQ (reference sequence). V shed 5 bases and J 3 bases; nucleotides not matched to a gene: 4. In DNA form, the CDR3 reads TGTGCCAGCAGCCCCCGGACAGGGGACACCGGGGAGCTGTTTTTT. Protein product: CASSPRTGDTGELFF.

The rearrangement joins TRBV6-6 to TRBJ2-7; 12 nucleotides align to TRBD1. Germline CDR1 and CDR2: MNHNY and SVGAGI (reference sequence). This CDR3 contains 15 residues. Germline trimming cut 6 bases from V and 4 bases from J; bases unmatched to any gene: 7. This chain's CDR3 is CASSLPGQGAYEQYF. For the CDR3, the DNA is TGTGCCAGCAGCCTGCCGGGACAGGGGGCATACGAGCAGTACTTC.

CDR3 residues: CASKGQGGTYEQYF. As DNA, the CDR3 is TGTGCCAGCAAAGGACAGGGGGGGACCTACGAGCAGTACTTC. The chain uses TRBV2 and TRBJ2-7; the match to TRBD1 covers 10 bases. V trimming: 7 bases; J trimming: 2 bases; junction bases outside the gene matches: 5. The CDR3 runs to 14 residues. Germline V gives CDR1 SNHLY, CDR2 FYNNEI.

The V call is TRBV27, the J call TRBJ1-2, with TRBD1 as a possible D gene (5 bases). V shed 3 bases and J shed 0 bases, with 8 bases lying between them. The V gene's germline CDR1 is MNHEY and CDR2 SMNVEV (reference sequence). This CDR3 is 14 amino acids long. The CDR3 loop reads CASSFGGSNYGYTF. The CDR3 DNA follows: TGTGCCAGCAGTTTCGGGGGTTCTAACTATGGCTACACCTTC.

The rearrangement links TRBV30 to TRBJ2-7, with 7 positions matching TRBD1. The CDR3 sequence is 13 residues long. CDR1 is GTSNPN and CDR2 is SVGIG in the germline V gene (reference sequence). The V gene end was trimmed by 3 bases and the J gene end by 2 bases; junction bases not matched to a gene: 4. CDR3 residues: CAWSGDSPYEQYF. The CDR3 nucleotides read TGTGCCTGGAGCGGGGACAGCCCCTACGAGCAGTACTTC.

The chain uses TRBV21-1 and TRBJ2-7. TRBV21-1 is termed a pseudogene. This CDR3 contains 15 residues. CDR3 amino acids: CATTSRGHSLREQYF. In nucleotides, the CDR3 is TGTGCCACCACGTCACGGGGGCACTCCCTCCGCGAGCAGTACTTC.

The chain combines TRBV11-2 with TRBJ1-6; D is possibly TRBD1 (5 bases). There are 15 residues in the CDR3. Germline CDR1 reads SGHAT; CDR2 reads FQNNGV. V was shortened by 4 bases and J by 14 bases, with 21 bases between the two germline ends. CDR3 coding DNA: TGTGCCAGCAGCTCCTTCCCGAGGGGTGGGAGATCCCTCCACTTT. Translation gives CASSSFPRGGRSLHF.

CDR3 residues: CASSIVREGYTF. CDR3 nucleotide sequence: TGTGCCAGCTCTATAGTAAGGGAGGGCTACACCTTC. This sequence joins TRBV2 and TRBJ1-2; unclear D gene. There are 12 residues in the CDR3. Trimming removed 8 bases from V and 8 bases from J, with 15 bases in between. Per the germline V gene, CDR1 is SNHLY and CDR2 is FYNNEI.

The CDR3 coding sequence is TGCGCCAGCAGCCAGCCAGGACAGGGAAGCTCCTACGAGCAGTACTTC. This translates into CASSQPGQGSSYEQYF. V usage is TRBV4-1 and J usage is TRBJ2-7, with 8 bases identical to TRBD1. Looked up from germline, CDR1 is MGHRA and CDR2 is YSYEKL. Losses at the gene ends were 3 bases for V and 0 bases for J; bases not matched to a gene: 7. The CDR3 is 16 amino acids.

The CDR3: CASAGHLYSNQPQHF. CDR3 bases: TGTGCCAGCGCCGGGCACTTATATAGCAATCAGCCCCAGCATTTT. V is TRBV2 and J is TRBJ1-5, with D unresolved. Trimming removed 8 bases at V and 0 bases at J, with 14 bases between. Per germline, CDR1 SNHLY and CDR2 FYNNEI. The CDR3 runs 15 residues. The variable domain in full, completed from reference TRBV2 and TRBJ1-5, reads EPEVTQTPSHQVTQMGQEVILRCVPISNHLYFYWYRQILGQKVEFLVSFYNNEISEKSEIFDDQFSVERPDGSNFTLKIRSTKLEDSAMYFCASAGHLYSNQPQHFGDGTRLSIL.

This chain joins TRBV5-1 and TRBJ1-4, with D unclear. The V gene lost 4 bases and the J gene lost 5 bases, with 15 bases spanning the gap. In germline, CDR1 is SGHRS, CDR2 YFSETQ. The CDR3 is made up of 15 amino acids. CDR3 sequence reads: CASSPRPEGNEKLFF. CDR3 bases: TGCGCCAGCAGCCCACGACCAGAGGGAAATGAAAAACTGTTTTTT.

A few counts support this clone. CDR3 sequence reads: CASSIKGGAHQPQHF. CDR3 DNA sequence: TGTGCCAGCAGTATTAAAGGGGGCGCCCATCAGCCCCAGCATTTT. The V call is TRBV27, the J call TRBJ1-5, with 7 bases matching TRBD1. J was trimmed by 5 bases and V by 5 bases; bases with no gene match: 9. Germline CDR1 is MNHEY and CDR2 is SMNVEV (reference sequence). This CDR3 is built from 15 residues.

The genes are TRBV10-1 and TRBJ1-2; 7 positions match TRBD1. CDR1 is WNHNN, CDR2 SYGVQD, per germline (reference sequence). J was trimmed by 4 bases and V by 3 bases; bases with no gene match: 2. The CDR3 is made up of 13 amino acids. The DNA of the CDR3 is TGCGCCAGCAGTGAATCAGGGGGCTATGGCTACACCTTC. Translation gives CASSESGGYGYTF.